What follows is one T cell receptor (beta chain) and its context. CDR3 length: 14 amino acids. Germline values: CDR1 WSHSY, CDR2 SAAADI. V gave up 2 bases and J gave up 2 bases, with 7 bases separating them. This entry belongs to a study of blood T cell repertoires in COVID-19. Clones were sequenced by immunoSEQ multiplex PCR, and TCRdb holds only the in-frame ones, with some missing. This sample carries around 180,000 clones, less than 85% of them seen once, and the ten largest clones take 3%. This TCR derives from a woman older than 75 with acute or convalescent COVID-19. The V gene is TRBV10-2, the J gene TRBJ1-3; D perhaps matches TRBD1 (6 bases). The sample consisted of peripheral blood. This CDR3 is CASSETGPGNTIYF. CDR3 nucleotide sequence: TGCGCCAGCAGTGAGACAGGGCCTGGAAACACCATATATTTT.